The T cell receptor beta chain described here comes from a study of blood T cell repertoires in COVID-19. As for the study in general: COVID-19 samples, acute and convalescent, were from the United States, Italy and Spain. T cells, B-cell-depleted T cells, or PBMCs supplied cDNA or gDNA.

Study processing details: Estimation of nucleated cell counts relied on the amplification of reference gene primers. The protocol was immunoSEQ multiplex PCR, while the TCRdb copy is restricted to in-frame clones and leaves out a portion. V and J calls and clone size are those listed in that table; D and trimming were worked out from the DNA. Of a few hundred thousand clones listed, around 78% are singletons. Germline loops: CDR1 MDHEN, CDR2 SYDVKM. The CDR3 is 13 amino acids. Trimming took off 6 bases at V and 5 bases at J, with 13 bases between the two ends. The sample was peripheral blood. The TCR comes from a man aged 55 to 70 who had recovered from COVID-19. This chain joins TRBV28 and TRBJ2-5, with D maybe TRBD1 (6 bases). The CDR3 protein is CASSSTGLETQYF. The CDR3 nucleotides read TGTGCCAGCAGCTCCACAGGGTTGGAGACCCAGTACTTC.